The clone carrying this T cell receptor (beta chain) is deemed medium-sized. The sample originates from a study of graft-versus-host responses after intestinal transplantation. CDR3 length equals 14 residues. Trimming left V 1 base short and J 4 bases short, with 11 bases between. Germline V gene lookup returns CDR1 SGHRS and CDR2 YFSETQ. Here immunoSEQ multiplex PCR was the method, and the copy in TCRdb shows in-frame clones only, minus some. The data show some 5,000 clones, 25% to 30% seen once. The TCR was taken from a human patient who was an organ donor for intestinal transplantation. Material: alloreactive CD4+ T cells from a mixed lymphocyte reaction culture, obtained before transplantation. As to subset: CFSE-low proliferating T cells sorted from roughly six-day pre-transplant mixed lymphocyte reaction (GvH or HvG direction). The chain employs TRBV5-1 and TRBJ1-2, with D maybe TRBD1 (5 bases). The CDR3 region is CASSLRGDLYGYTF. The CDR3 DNA reads TGCGCCAGCAGCTTGCGGGGGGACCTCTATGGCTACACCTTC.